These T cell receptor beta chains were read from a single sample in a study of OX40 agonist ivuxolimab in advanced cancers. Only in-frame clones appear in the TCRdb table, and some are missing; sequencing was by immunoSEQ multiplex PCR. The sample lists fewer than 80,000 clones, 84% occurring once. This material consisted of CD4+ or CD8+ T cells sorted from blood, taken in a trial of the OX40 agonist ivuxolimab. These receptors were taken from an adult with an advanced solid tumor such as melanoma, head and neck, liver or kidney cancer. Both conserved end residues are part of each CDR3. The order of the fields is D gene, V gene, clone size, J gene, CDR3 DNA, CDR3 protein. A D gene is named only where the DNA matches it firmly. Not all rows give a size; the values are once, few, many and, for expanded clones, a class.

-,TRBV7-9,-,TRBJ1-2,TGTGCCAGCAGCTTAGGCTTGGGCTACACCTTC,CASSLGLGYTF
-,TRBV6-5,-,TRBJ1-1,TGTGCCAGCAGTTACTATAGTGGGACTGAAGCTTTCTTT,CASSYYSGTEAFF
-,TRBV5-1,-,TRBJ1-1,TGCGCCAGCAGCTTGGTAGCACCCACTGAAGCTTTCTTT,CASSLVAPTEAFF
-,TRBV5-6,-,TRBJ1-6,TGTGCCAGCAGCCGCCGGCGTGATTCACCCCTCCACTTT,CASSRRRDSPLHF
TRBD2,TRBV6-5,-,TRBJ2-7,TGTGCCAGCAGGTTGGCGGGAGGGGACGAGCAGTACTTC,CASRLAGGDEQYF
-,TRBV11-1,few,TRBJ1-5,TGTGCCAGCAGCCTTAACAGGGCGCAGCCCCAGCATTTT,CASSLNRAQPQHF
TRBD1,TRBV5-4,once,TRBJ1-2,TGTGCCAGCAGCCTAACGGCAGGACAGGACTATGGCTACACCTTC,CASSLTAGQDYGYTF
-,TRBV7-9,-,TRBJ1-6,TGTGCCAGCAGCAGCCCGGACAGCTCACCCCTCCACTTT,CASSSPDSSPLHF
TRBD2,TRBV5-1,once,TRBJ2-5,TGCGCCAGCAGCGTCGGGGGGGCCGAAGAGACCCAGTACTTC,CASSVGGAEETQYF
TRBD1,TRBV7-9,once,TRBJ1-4,TGTGCCAGCAGCCGGACAGGGGGGGAGGAAAAACTGTTTTTT,CASSRTGGEEKLFF
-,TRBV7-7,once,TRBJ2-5,TGTGCTAGCAGCTTATCATGGGGGGAAGAGACCCAGTACTTC,CASSLSWGEETQYF
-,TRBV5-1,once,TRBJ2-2,TGCGCCAGCAGCTTGGTACAGGGCACCGGGGAGCTGTTTTTT,CASSLVQGTGELFF
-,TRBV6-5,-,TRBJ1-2,TGTGCCAGCAGTTACGAGGGCAGGCCTAACTATGGCTACACCTTC,CASSYEGRPNYGYTF
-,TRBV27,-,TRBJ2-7,TGTGCCAGCAGTTTATTCCCGACAGAATACGAGCAGTACTTC,CASSLFPTEYEQYF
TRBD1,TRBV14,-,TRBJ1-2,TGTGCCAGCAGCCCCCGGACAGGGCAGGGCTACACCTTC,CASSPRTGQGYTF
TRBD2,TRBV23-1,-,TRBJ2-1,TGCGCCAGCAGTCAATCATTCGCTAGCGGGGACTTTTACAATGAGCAGTTCTTC,CASSQSFASGDFYNEQFF
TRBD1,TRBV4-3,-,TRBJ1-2,TGCGCCAGCAGCCACGGACAGGGGGCGGGTGGCTACACCTTC,CASSHGQGAGGYTF
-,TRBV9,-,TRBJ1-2,TGTGCCAGCAGCGTAGTAGGAACTCAGGCGGGTGGCTACACCTTC,CASSVVGTQAGGYTF
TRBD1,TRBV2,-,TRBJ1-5,TGTGCCAGCAGAGGTGGGACAGGGAATCAGCCCCAGCATTTT,CASRGGTGNQPQHF
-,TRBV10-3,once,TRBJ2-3,TGTGCCATCAGTGAAGGTCTGGGGGTGGGCACAGATACGCAGTATTTT,CAISEGLGVGTDTQYF
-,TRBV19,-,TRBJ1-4,TGTGCCAGTAGGAGGGGGTCGGTTAATGAAAAACTGTTTTTT,CASRRGSVNEKLFF
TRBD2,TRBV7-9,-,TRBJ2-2,TGTGCCAGCAGCTTAAGGCGGGGGAAAGCGAACACCGGGGAGCTGTTTTTT,CASSLRRGKANTGELFF
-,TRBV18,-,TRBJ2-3,TGTGCCAGCTCACCACCAGGGTCAGATACGCAGTATTTT,CASSPPGSDTQYF
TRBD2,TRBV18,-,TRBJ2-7,TGTGCCAGCTCACCCGGACTAGCGGGGGGCTCCTTTCGTTACGAGCAGTACTTC,CASSPGLAGGSFRYEQYF
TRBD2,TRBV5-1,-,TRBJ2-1,TGCGCCAGCAGCTTGCGGAGCGGGGGGCCTCCGAAGAATGAGCAGTTCTTC,CASSLRSGGPPKNEQFF
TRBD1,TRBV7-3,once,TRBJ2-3,TGTGCCAGCAGCCAAGGGACAGAGAGCACAGATACGCAGTATTTT,CASSQGTESTDTQYF
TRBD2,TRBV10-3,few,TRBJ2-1,TGTGCCATCAGTGTTGTAGCGGGGATCTACAATGAGCAGTTCTTC,CAISVVAGIYNEQFF
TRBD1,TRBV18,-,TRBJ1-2,TGTGCCAGCTCACAGGACAGGGTGAATGGCTACACCTTC,CASSQDRVNGYTF
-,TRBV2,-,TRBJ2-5,TGTGCCAGCGTCCCTGGGGGAGAGACCCAGTACTTC,CASVPGGETQYF
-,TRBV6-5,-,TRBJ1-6,TGTGCCAGCGGTAGGAGCTCCTATAATTCACCCCTCCACTTT,CASGRSSYNSPLHF
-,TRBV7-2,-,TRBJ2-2,TGTGCCAGCAGCTTAGAGGCCACCTACACCGGGGAGCTGTTTTTT,CASSLEATYTGELFF
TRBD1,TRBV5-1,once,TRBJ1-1,TGCGCCAGCAGTTCGTTGACAGGGGTGACTGAAGCTTTCTTT,CASSSLTGVTEAFF
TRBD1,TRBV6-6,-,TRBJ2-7,TGTGCCAGCAGTACCGGCAGGGGGCCTCCCTACGAGCAGTACTTC,CASSTGRGPPYEQYF
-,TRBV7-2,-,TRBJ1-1,TGTGCCAGCAGCTTAGAAGTCTCTGAAGCTTTCTTT,CASSLEVSEAFF
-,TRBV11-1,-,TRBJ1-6,TGTGCCAGCAGCTTACAGCAAAATTCACCCCTCCACTTT,CASSLQQNSPLHF
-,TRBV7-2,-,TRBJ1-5,TGTGCCAGCAGCTTACGTGCTCAGCCCCAGCATTTT,CASSLRAQPQHF
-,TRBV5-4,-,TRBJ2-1,TGTGCCAGCAGCCCAGATGGTCTAGCTTCTCATGAGCAGTTCTTC,CASSPDGLASHEQFF
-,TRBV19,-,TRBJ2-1,TGTGCCAGTAGTATAGAGTTGGTAGCTGGTGAGCAGTTCTTC,CASSIELVAGEQFF
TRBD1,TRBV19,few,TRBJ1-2,TGTGCCAGTAGTCCTACAGGGGCGGATGGCTACACCTTC,CASSPTGADGYTF
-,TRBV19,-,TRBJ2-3,TGTGCCAGTAGTATAGCCCGCACAGATACGCAGTATTTT,CASSIARTDTQYF
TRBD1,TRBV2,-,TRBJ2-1,TGTGCCAGCAGTGGGAGATTTGACAGGGATGAGGTGTACAATGAGCAGTTCTTC,CASSGRFDRDEVYNEQFF
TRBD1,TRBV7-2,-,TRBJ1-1,TGTGCCAGCAGCTTAGTCCTGCAGGGGGCTGTAGCTTTCTTT,CASSLVLQGAVAFF
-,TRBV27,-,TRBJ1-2,TGTGCCAGCAGTTTATCAGTCCAGGGGCGATACGGTGGCTACACCTTC,CASSLSVQGRYGGYTF
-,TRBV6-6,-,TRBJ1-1,TGTGCCAGTAGCCAAAGAGGACAGCCGAACACTGAAGCTTTCTTT,CASSQRGQPNTEAFF
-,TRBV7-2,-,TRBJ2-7,TGTGCCAGCAGCTTAGTAGCGGTTAGCGAGCAGTACTTC,CASSLVAVSEQYF
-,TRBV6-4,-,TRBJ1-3,TGTGCCAGCAGTGATCGACAGGGAAACACCATATATTTT,CASSDRQGNTIYF
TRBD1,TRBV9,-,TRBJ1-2,TGTGCCAGCAGCGGACCCGGTAGGACAGGGGGCTATGGCTACACCTTC,CASSGPGRTGGYGYTF
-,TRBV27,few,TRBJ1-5,TGTGCCAGCAGCTATAGCAATCAGCCCCAGCATTTT,CASSYSNQPQHF
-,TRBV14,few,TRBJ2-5,TGTGCCACCGCGCCCGGCTACCCAGTAGAGACCCAGTACTTC,CATAPGYPVETQYF
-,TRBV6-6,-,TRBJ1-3,TGTGCCAGCAGTTACAGGGGCTCTGGAAACACCATATATTTT,CASSYRGSGNTIYF
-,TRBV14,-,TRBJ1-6,TGTGCCAGCAGCCTCTGGTCCGCCCCCCTCCACTTT,CASSLWSAPLHF